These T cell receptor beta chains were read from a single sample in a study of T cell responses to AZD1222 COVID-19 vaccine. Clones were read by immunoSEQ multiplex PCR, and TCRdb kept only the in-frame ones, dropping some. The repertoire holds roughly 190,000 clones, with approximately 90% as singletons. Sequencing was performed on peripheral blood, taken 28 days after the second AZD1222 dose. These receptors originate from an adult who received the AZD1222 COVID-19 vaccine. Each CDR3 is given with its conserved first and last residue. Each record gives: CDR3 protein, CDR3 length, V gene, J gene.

CASSSLTSLHNEQFF	15	TRBV5-1	TRBJ2-1
CASSLALRGTRNEQFF	16	TRBV11-2	TRBJ2-1
CASRGGGSPDTQYF	14	TRBV6-5	TRBJ2-3
CASSPNDDRGRGDTEAFF	18	TRBV4-1	TRBJ1-1
CASSLSYSGNTIYF	14	TRBV14	TRBJ1-3
CASSLVVRARPIGYTF	16	TRBV5-4	TRBJ1-2
CASSRQESSYEQYF	14	TRBV9	TRBJ2-7
CASSPAGQGSGELFF	15	TRBV6-5	TRBJ2-2
CATSEWTSGKHNEQFF	16	TRBV24-1	TRBJ2-1
CASGRGTVAQETQYF	15	TRBV19	TRBJ2-5
CASSSTWTGNTEAFF	15	TRBV27	TRBJ1-1
CASSDLGAYEQYF	13	TRBV2	TRBJ2-7
CASSEYAGTYEQYF	14	TRBV25-1	TRBJ2-7
CASSLGLAAPETQYF	15	TRBV7-3	TRBJ2-3
CAGWDSLRNYGYTF	14	TRBV5-4	TRBJ1-2
CASSPRKTRLRETQYF	16	TRBV7-2	TRBJ2-5
CASSPWGLAGGTKMGEQYF	19	TRBV18	TRBJ2-7